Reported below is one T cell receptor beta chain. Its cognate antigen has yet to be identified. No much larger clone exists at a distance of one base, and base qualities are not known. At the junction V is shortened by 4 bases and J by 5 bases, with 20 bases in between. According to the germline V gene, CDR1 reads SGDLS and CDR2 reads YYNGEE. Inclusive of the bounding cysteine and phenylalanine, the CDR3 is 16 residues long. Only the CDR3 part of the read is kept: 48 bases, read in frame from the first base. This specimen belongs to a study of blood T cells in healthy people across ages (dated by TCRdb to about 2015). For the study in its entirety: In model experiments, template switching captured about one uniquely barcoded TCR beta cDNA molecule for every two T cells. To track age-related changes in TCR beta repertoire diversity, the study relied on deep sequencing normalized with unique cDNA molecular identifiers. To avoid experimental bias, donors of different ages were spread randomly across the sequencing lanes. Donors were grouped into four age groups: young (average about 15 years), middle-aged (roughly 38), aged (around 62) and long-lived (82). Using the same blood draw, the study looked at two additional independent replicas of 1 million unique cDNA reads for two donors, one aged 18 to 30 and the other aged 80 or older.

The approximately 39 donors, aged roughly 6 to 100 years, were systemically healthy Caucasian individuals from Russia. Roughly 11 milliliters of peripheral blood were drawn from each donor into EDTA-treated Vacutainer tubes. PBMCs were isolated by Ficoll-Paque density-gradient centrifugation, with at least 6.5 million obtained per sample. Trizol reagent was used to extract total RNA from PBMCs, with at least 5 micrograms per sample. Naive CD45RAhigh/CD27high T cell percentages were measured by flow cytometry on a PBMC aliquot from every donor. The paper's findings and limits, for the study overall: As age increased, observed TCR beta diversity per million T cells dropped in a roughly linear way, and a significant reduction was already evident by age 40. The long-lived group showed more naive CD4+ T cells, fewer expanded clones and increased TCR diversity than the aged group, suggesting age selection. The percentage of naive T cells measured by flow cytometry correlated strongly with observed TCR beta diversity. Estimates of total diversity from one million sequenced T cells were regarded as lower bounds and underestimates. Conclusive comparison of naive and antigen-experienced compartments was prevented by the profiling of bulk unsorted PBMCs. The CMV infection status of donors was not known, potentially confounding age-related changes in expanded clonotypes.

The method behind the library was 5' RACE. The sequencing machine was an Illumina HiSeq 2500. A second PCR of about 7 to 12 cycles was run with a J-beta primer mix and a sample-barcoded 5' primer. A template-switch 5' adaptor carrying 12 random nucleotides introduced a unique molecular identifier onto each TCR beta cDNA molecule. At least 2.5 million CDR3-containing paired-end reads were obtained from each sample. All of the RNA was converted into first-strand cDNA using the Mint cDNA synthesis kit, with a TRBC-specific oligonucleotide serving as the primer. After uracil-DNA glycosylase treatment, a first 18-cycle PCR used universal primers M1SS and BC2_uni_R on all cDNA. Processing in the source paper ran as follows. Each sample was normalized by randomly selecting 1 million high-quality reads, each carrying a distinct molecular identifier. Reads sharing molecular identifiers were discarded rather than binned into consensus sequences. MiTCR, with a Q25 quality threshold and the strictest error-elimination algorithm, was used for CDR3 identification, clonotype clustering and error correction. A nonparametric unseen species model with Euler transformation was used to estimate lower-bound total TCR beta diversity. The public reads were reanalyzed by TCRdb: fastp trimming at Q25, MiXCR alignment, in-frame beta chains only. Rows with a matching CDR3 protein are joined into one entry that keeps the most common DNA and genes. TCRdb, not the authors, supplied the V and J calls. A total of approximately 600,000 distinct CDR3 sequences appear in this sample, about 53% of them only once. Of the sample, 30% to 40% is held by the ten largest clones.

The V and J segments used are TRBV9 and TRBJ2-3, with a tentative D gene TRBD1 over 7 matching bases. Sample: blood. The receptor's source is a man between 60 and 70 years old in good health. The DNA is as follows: TGTGCCAGCAGCCCGAGGAGGGACAGCGTTGGAGATACGCAGTATTTT. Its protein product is CASSPRRDSVGDTQYF. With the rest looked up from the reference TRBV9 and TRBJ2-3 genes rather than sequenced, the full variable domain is DSGVTQTPKHLITATGQRVTLRCSPRSGDLSVYWYQQSLDQGLQFLIQYYNGEERAKGNILERFSAQQFPDLHSELNLSSLELGDSALYFCASSPRRDSVGDTQYFGPGTRLTVL.